The 21 T cell receptor beta chains below all came from one sample that was sequenced in a study of memory CD4+ T cells and cytomegalovirus serostatus. The sort gate was single viable CD3+CD4+CD8-CD45RO+ cells for memory CD4+ T cells. The table came from immunoSEQ multiplex PCR; TCRdb's copy has only in-frame clones and leaves some out. The data hold 45,000 to 65,000 clones, with over 60% observed a single time. The sequencing input was memory CD4+ T cells from blood. All receptors come from an adult in good health and CMV-seropositive.

V gene TRBV5-1 combines with J gene TRBJ1-6; TRBD1 matches at 11 bases. The CDR3 covers 15 residues. The trim removed 4 bases at V and 10 bases at J, leaving 7 bases unmatched. The V gene's germline CDR1 is SGHRS and CDR2 YFSETQ. The CDR3 protein is CASSPGQGAGSPLHF. The CDR3 DNA is TGCGCCAGCAGCCCAGGACAGGGGGCCGGATCACCCCTCCACTTT.

The chain couples TRBV5-1 to TRBJ2-1; 9 positions match TRBD2. Unmatched junction bases numbered 26, after V lost 3 bases and J lost 7 bases. Germline-derived CDR1 and CDR2 are SGHRS and YFSETQ. The CDR3 length is 21 residues. In DNA form, the CDR3 reads TGCGCCAGCAGCTCCCTCCCCACCGCACGAACCCTAGCGGGAATTGAAAATGAGCAGTTCTTC. It yields the protein CASSSLPTARTLAGIENEQFF. The full variable domain, in which reference TRBV5-1 and TRBJ2-1 provide the parts outside the CDR3, is KAGVTQTPRYLIKTRGQQVTLSCSPISGHRSVSWYQQTPGQGLQFLFEYFSETQRNKGNFPGRFSGRQFSNSRSEMNVSTLELGDSALYLCASSSLPTARTLAGIENEQFFGPGTRLTVL.

The chain couples TRBV4-3 to TRBJ2-2; 7 bases are shared with TRBD2. This CDR3 is built from 17 residues. The V and J ends lost 1 base and 5 bases, in that order; junction bases with no gene match: 10. Looked up from germline, CDR1 is LGHNA and CDR2 is YSLEER. CDR3 protein: CASSQVGGMERTGELFF. CDR3 coding DNA: TGCGCCAGCAGCCAAGTCGGGGGGATGGAGCGTACCGGGGAGCTGTTTTTT.

The DNA of the CDR3 is TGTGCCAGGAAGACACAGGTTCTTGGTTCACCCCTCCACTTT. It encodes CARKTQVLGSPLHF. The V gene is TRBV2, the J gene TRBJ1-6; TRBD1 might be the D (5 bases). V lost 9 bases to trimming and J lost 9 bases, with 18 bases between them. CDR1 is SNHLY, CDR2 FYNNEI, per germline. The length of the CDR3 is 14 residues.

DNA of the CDR3: TGTGCCAGCAGCTTAGGCCTTGTAGCGGGAAGGAGGAGAAATGAGCAGTTCTTC. It translates to CASSLGLVAGRRRNEQFF. The V gene is TRBV7-8, the J gene TRBJ2-1; TRBD2 aligns across 8 bases. The CDR3 is 18 residues long. The V and J ends lost 1 base and 7 bases, in that order; junction bases with no gene match: 15. Germline assignment: CDR1 SGHVS and CDR2 FQNEAQ.

The chain employs TRBV30 and TRBJ2-2, with D possibly TRBD2 on 6 matching bases. The CDR3 spans 15 residues. Germline CDR1 is GTSNPN and CDR2 is SVGIG (reference sequence). V lost 4 bases and J lost 2, with 14 bases in between. The CDR3 DNA follows: TGTGCCTGGACCCCGGGGAGGACTAACACCGGGGAGCTGTTTTTT. Its translation: CAWTPGRTNTGELFF. The full variable domain, with the rest looked up from reference TRBV30 and TRBJ2-2, is SQTIHQWPATLVQPVGSPLSLECTVEGTSNPNLYWYRQAAGRGLQLLFYSVGIGQISSEVPQNLSASRPQDRQFILSSKKLLLSDSGFYLCAWTPGRTNTGELFFGEGSRLTVL.

This clone was detected only a few times. This chain uses TRBV7-2 with TRBJ2-7; TRBD1 matches 10 bases. The CDR3 covers 13 residues. V lost 3 bases to trimming and J lost 7 bases; unmatched junction nucleotides: 3. Germline CDR1 SGHTA, CDR2 FQGNSA. CDR3 protein: CASSFDRGREQYF. DNA of the CDR3: TGTGCCAGCAGCTTTGACAGGGGGCGTGAGCAGTACTTC.

The chain is built from TRBV5-6 and TRBJ1-1; no definite D call. From germline, CDR1 is SGHDT and CDR2 YYEEEE. CDR3 length equals 13 residues. V lost 2 bases to trimming and J lost 2 bases, with 7 bases between them. CDR3 sequence (DNA): TGTGCCAGCAGCTTCGGTCCAAACACTGAAGCTTTCTTT. It is translated as CASSFGPNTEAFF.

The rearrangement uses TRBV5-1 and TRBJ1-2; 7 bases agree with TRBD1. Unmatched junction bases numbered 12, after V lost 4 bases and J lost 3 bases. Germline-derived CDR1 and CDR2 are SGHRS and YFSETQ. The CDR3 extends over 16 amino acids. The CDR3 protein is CASSSGQVRLDYGYTF. Written as DNA, the CDR3 is TGCGCCAGCAGCAGTGGACAGGTGCGCCTGGACTATGGCTACACCTTC.

The genes are TRBV5-1 and TRBJ2-3, with 7 bases aligning to TRBD2. This CDR3 has 14 amino acids. V gave up 4 bases and J gave up 2 bases; unmatched junction bases: 4. Germline-derived CDR1 and CDR2 are SGHRS and YFSETQ. CDR3 amino acids: CASSGGTTTDTQYF. Here the CDR3 DNA reads TGCGCCAGCAGCGGGGGGACTACCACAGATACGCAGTATTTT.

This chain joins TRBV5-6 and TRBJ1-2; D unclear. Germline V gene lookup returns CDR1 SGHDT and CDR2 YYEEEE. Trimming removed 6 bases at V and 8 bases at J, with 14 bases between. The CDR3 runs to 12 residues. Here the CDR3 reads CASTLGMGGYTF. The CDR3 bases are TGTGCCAGCACCCTGGGGATGGGAGGCTACACCTTC.

This clone has more than one count but fewer than ten. The chain recombines TRBV15 with TRBJ2-1, with TRBD2 matching over 10 bases. Per the germline V gene, CDR1 is LNHNV and CDR2 is YYDKDF (reference sequence). V lost 8 bases, J lost 3 bases, and 4 bases stayed unmatched. The CDR3 has 14 amino acids. As DNA, the CDR3 is TGTGCCACCCGGACTAGCGGACGCTACAATGAGCAGTTCTTC. It specifies CATRTSGRYNEQFF.

Notes on this clone: The same CDR3 arises from other DNA sequences in this sample as well. The chain uses TRBV7-2 and TRBJ1-1, with D maybe TRBD1 (5 bases). The CDR3 sequence is 13 residues long. In germline, CDR1 is SGHTA, CDR2 FQGNSA. Deletions cut 5 bases from V and 0 bases from J, with 7 bases between. This chain's CDR3 is CASSPTVNTEAFF. The CDR3 coding sequence is TGTGCCAGCAGCCCGACAGTGAACACTGAAGCTTTCTTT.

This rearrangement joins TRBV7-6 to TRBJ1-1; D gene unclear. Germline-derived CDR1 and CDR2 are SGHVS and FNYEAQ. The CDR3 loop spans 15 amino acids. With 1 base removed from V and 0 bases from J, the gap between germline ends came to 9 bases. CDR3 nucleotide sequence: TGTGCCAGCAGCTTAGGGCACAGCATGAACACTGAAGCTTTCTTT. Protein product: CASSLGHSMNTEAFF.

V is TRBV2 and J is TRBJ2-1; D gene unclear. This CDR3 has 12 amino acids. Germline V gives CDR1 SNHLY, CDR2 FYNNEI. V lost 6 bases to trimming and J lost 6 bases, with 9 bases between them. CDR3 DNA: TGTGCCAGCAGAGCCGACGGCAATGAGCAGTTCTTC. This gives the protein CASRADGNEQFF.

The chain carries TRBV7-3 and TRBJ2-1; a weak D match, TRBD1 (6 bases). The CDR3 loop spans 16 amino acids. Trimming removed 5 bases at V and 4 bases at J, with 18 bases between. The germline V gene encodes CDR1 SGHTA and CDR2 FQGTGA. CDR3 sequence reads: CASSKSTGTVYNEQFF. CDR3 coding DNA: TGTGCCAGCAGCAAGTCTACAGGGACCGTATACAATGAGCAGTTCTTC.

This sequence joins TRBV9 and TRBJ1-3; TRBD1 might be the D (5 bases). The CDR3 covers 13 residues. CDR1 is SGDLS, CDR2 YYNGEE, per germline. V lost 7 bases to trimming and J lost 1 base, with 9 bases between them. The CDR3 DNA sequence: TGTGCCAGCGGGGCGGCTTCTGGAAACACCATATATTTT. The encoded protein is CASGAASGNTIYF.

This clone has a handful of counts. The V and J genes are TRBV4-2 and TRBJ1-2; no clear D. This CDR3 spans 13 amino acids. The ends were cut back, 7 bases at V and 6 bases at J, with 15 bases in the middle. Germline CDR1 and CDR2: LGHNA and YNFKEQ. CDR3 loop: CASKRTQEDGYTF. The CDR3 nucleotides are TGTGCCAGCAAAAGGACGCAAGAGGATGGCTACACCTTC.

V is TRBV19 and J is TRBJ1-2, with unresolved D. This CDR3 is built from 15 residues. V was shortened by 3 bases and J by 8 bases, with 19 bases between the two germline ends. Germline CDR1 LNHDA, CDR2 SQIVND (reference sequence). The CDR3 spells CASSIGGSRSDGYTF. In nucleotides, the CDR3 is TGTGCCAGTAGTATCGGCGGCTCCCGATCGGACGGCTACACCTTC.

The chain uses TRBV7-2 and TRBJ1-5, with D possibly TRBD1 on 5 matching bases. V lost 5 bases to trimming and J lost 2 bases, with 13 bases between them. Germline lookup yields CDR1 SGHTA and CDR2 FQGNSA. The CDR3 is 15 residues long. CDR3 in amino acids: CASSPGGRGNQPQHF. The DNA of the CDR3 is TGTGCCAGCAGCCCTGGGGGGAGGGGCAATCAGCCCCAGCATTTT.

This clone was observed a single time. J is TRBJ2-2 and V is TRBV6-5, with D tentatively TRBD2 (5 bases). V dropped 2 bases and J dropped 5 bases, with 15 bases sitting between them. Germline values: CDR1 MNHEY, CDR2 SVGAGI. The length of the CDR3 is 16 residues. CDR3 sequence (DNA): TGTGCCAGCAGTTACCTCCTTGCGGGCCGAACCGGGGAGCTGTTTTTT. It specifies CASSYLLAGRTGELFF.